A single sample is the source of the 11 T cell receptor beta chains below, sequenced in a study of CD8 T cells in Susac syndrome. An input of about 0.45 to 1 ug of RNA was subjected to reverse transcription using random hexamers. Using its own MiXCR run on the immunoSEQ multiplex PCR reads, TCRdb lists one record per CDR3 protein. The data contain about 300,000 distinct CDR3 sequences, approximately 90% of them seen just once; the ten biggest clones take up around 0.18%. Sequenced: CD8+ T cells from PBMCs. The receptors shown here come from a human donor with multiple sclerosis.

The rearrangement uses TRBV25-1 and TRBJ2-1; the D gene could be TRBD1 or TRBD2 (5 bases each). This CDR3 is built from 13 residues. CDR1 is MGHDK and CDR2 is SYGVNS in the germline V gene. V lost 8 bases and J 4 bases, leaving 12 bases between the germline ends. This CDR3 reads CASQPGSYNEQFF. CDR3 sequence (DNA): TGTGCCAGCCAACCAGGGAGTTACAATGAGCAGTTCTTC.

The chain couples TRBV4-1 to TRBJ2-7, with D uncertain. Germline lookup yields CDR1 MGHRA and CDR2 YSYEKL. CDR3 length equals 12 residues. The V and J ends lost 8 bases and 4 bases respectively, with 12 bases between them. The CDR3 nucleotides are TGCGCCAGCGGTGAGATCGGGTACGAGCAGTACTTC. The encoded protein is CASGEIGYEQYF.

The chain recombines TRBV30 with TRBJ1-5, with D uncertain. The CDR3 has 12 amino acids. Germline assignment: CDR1 GTSNPN and CDR2 SVGIG (reference sequence). V lost 2 bases to trimming and J lost 6 bases, with 8 bases between them. The CDR3 nucleotides read TGTGCCTGGAGTAATTCAGGTCAGCCCCAGCATTTT. Its protein is CAWSNSGQPQHF.

The chain links TRBV30 to TRBJ1-1; the D gene is possibly TRBD1 (5 bases). Trimming stripped 7 bases from V and 2 bases from J, with 11 bases between. CDR1 is GTSNPN, CDR2 SVGIG, per germline (reference sequence). CDR3 size: 12 residues. The CDR3 spells CAFGALNTEAFF. CDR3 nucleotides: TGTGCCTTTGGGGCTCTAAACACTGAAGCTTTCTTT.

This clonotype was counted once. The chain carries TRBV14 and TRBJ2-1; D not certain. Trimming removed 4 bases at V and 8 bases at J, with 18 bases between. The CDR3 length is 15 residues. Germline values: CDR1 SGHDN, CDR2 FVKESK. The CDR3 region has the DNA TGTGCCAGCAGCCGAGAGTTTTCAGTTGGAGATGAGCAGTTCTTC. Its translation: CASSREFSVGDEQFF.

This clonotype was picked up one time. The junction shows a germline mismatch at one end, possibly a read error. The chain links TRBV20-1 to TRBJ2-7, with 7 nucleotides matching TRBD2. The CDR3 is 15 amino acids. From germline, CDR1 is DFQATT and CDR2 SNEGSKA (reference sequence). The CDR3 DNA is TGCAGTGCCAGAGAGCTAGGCGGGAGTACCTACGAGCAGTACTTC. It yields the protein CSARELGGSTYEQYF.

The CDR3 reads CASSPGPLGTEQYF. CDR3 coding DNA: TGTGCCAGCTCCCCCGGGCCCCTAGGAACCGAGCAGTACTTC. This sequence joins TRBV27 and TRBJ2-7; unclear D gene. V was shortened by 8 bases and J by 6 bases, with 20 bases between the two germline ends. The germline gives CDR1 MNHEY, CDR2 SMNVEV (reference sequence). The CDR3 covers 14 residues.

This chain joins TRBV27 and TRBJ2-4; 12 nucleotides match TRBD2. Germline V lookup: CDR1 MNHEY, CDR2 SMNVEV (reference sequence). The CDR3 has 16 amino acids. The ends lost 5 bases at V and 0 bases at J; junction bases unmatched: 2. The CDR3 DNA reads TGTGCCAGCAGTGTGGGACTAGCGGGAGCCAAAAACATTCAGTACTTC. Its translation: CASSVGLAGAKNIQYF.

J is TRBJ1-4 and V is TRBV29-1; no clear D gene. This CDR3 comprises 12 residues. Germline V gives CDR1 SQVTM, CDR2 ANQGSEA. V dropped 6 bases and J dropped 0 bases, with 5 bases sitting between them. The DNA for the CDR3 is TGCAGCGTAGCTGCAACTAATGAAAAACTGTTTTTT. Its protein is CSVAATNEKLFF.

The rearrangement links TRBV12-3 or TRBV12-4 to TRBJ1-2, with no clear D. The CDR3 has 14 residues. With 5 bases removed from V and 6 bases from J, the gap between germline ends came to 16 bases. The CDR3 region is CASSPAVGGHGYTF. The CDR3 bases are TGTGCCAGCAGTCCGGCGGTGGGAGGGCATGGCTACACCTTC.

The chain links TRBV7-3 to TRBJ2-3; D unresolved. This CDR3 region has 15 residues. Germline CDR1 and CDR2: SGHTA and FQGTGA. With 0 bases removed from V and 2 bases from J, the gap between germline ends came to 9 bases. CDR3 sequence (DNA): TGTGCCAGCAGCTTAACGTTCGGGTTCACAGATACGCAGTATTTT. Its protein product is CASSLTFGFTDTQYF.